The next 23 T cell receptor beta chains were all read from a single sample in a study of Tregs in tolerant kidney transplant recipients. Using immunoSEQ multiplex PCR, the repertoire was profiled, and TCRdb retains in-frame clones only, with some absent. This sample has 100,000 to 120,000 clones, with around 89% found just once. The sample consisted of CD4+ T cells from blood, taken before the transplant. The receptors originated from a human donor who received a combined kidney and bone marrow transplant.

The chain couples TRBV7-9 to TRBJ1-2, with TRBD1 matching over 7 bases. With 6 bases clipped from V and 9 bases from J, the junction kept 13 bases outside the gene matches. CDR3 length equals 14 residues. CDR1 SEHNR and CDR2 FQNEAQ come from the germline V gene (reference sequence). The CDR3 DNA reads TGTGCCAGCAGGTACGACAGGGCCCTTGGGAGCTACACCTTC. It is translated as CASRYDRALGSYTF. The whole variable domain, remainder taken from reference TRBV7-9 and TRBJ1-2, is DTGVSQNPRHKITKRGQNVTFRCDPISEHNRLYWYRQTLGQGPEFLTYFQNEAQLEKSRLLSDRFSAERPKGSFSTLEIQRTEQGDSAMYLCASRYDRALGSYTFGSGTRLTVV.

The chain links TRBV7-6 to TRBJ2-3; 8 positions agree with TRBD2. CDR3 length: 16 residues. Germline lookup yields CDR1 SGHVS and CDR2 FNYEAQ. V dropped 3 bases and J dropped 5; count of bases not matched to a gene: 10. This CDR3 reads CASSLPRGGFGDTQYF. The CDR3 region has the DNA TGTGCCAGCAGCTTGCCTCGGGGGGGCTTTGGAGATACGCAGTATTTT.

The genes are TRBV7-2 and TRBJ1-2; 9 positions agree with TRBD1. V lost 4 bases to trimming and J lost 7 bases; unmatched junction nucleotides: 10. Germline V gene sequence: CDR1 SGHTA, CDR2 FQGNSA. This CDR3 has 15 amino acids. CDR3 residues: CASSWDPGQGAGYTF. The CDR3 DNA follows: TGTGCCAGCAGCTGGGATCCGGGACAGGGTGCTGGCTACACCTTC.

The CDR3 region has the DNA TGTGCCAGCAGTGAGATGGCCAGGGGGACAGATACGCAGTATTTT. Amino acids: CASSEMARGTDTQYF. The V gene is TRBV6-1, the J gene TRBJ2-3; 7 nucleotides align to TRBD1. This CDR3 contains 15 residues. With V trimmed by 3 bases and J by 3 bases, 6 bases remained unmatched. CDR1 is MNHNS, CDR2 SASEGT, per germline.

The chain is built from TRBV7-6 and TRBJ2-3; the D is unclear. Trimming shortened V by 10 bases and J by 0 bases, and 14 bases separated the two germline ends. Per the germline V gene, CDR1 is SGHVS and CDR2 is FNYEAQ. The CDR3 contains 14 residues. CDR3 sequence: CATSARTSTDTQYF. CDR3 in DNA: TGTGCCACCTCTGCGCGTACTAGCACAGATACGCAGTATTTT. The whole variable domain, remainder taken from reference TRBV7-6 and TRBJ2-3, is GAGVSQSPRYKVTKRGQDVALRCDPISGHVSLYWYRQALGQGPEFLTYFNYEAQQDKSGLPNDRFSAERPEGSISTLTIQRTEQRDSAMYRCATSARTSTDTQYFGPGTRLTVL.

This clone is a singleton in its sample. V and J are TRBV6-5 and TRBJ1-2; D ambiguous. Trimming shortened V by 5 bases and J by 4 bases, and 8 bases separated the two germline ends. The CDR3 extends over 12 amino acids. Germline V gene data show CDR1 as MNHEY and CDR2 as SVGAGI. This chain's CDR3 is CASSTDTYGYTF. CDR3 DNA sequence: TGTGCCAGCAGTACCGACACCTATGGCTACACCTTC.

The gene calls are TRBV10-3 and TRBJ2-7; D may be TRBD1 (5 bases). CDR1 is ENHRY, CDR2 SYGVKD, per germline. V was pared by 10 bases and J by 5 bases, with 24 bases between. CDR3 length equals 15 residues. CDR3 loop: CATEQVQTKGNEQYF. CDR3 sequence (DNA): TGTGCCACCGAACAGGTACAGACCAAAGGGAACGAGCAGTACTTC.

V usage is TRBV28 and J usage is TRBJ2-1; 10 bases agree with TRBD2. The CDR3 extends over 15 amino acids. Germline assignment: CDR1 MDHEN and CDR2 SYDVKM. The V segment lost 7 bases and the J segment 6 bases; nucleotides outside the gene matches: 9. CDR3 region: CASTRSGRAPNEQFF. CDR3 sequence (DNA): TGTGCCAGCACCCGGAGCGGGAGGGCCCCCAATGAGCAGTTCTTC.

This chain joins TRBV5-1 and TRBJ1-3, with a tentative D call TRBD1 (6 bases). Germline CDR1 is SGHRS and CDR2 is YFSETQ. Trimming took off 4 bases at V and 2 bases at J, with 13 bases between the two ends. The CDR3 length is 15 residues. This chain's CDR3 is CASSRGGQAGNTIYF. CDR3 bases: TGCGCCAGCAGCCGCGGGGGGCAGGCTGGAAACACCATATATTTT.

The CDR3 DNA sequence: TGCGCCAGCAGCTTGGATCCCTCCGGTGTATCAACTGAAGCTTTCTTT. Protein product: CASSLDPSGVSTEAFF. J is TRBJ1-1 and V is TRBV5-1; D is unresolved. This CDR3 is 16 amino acids long. Per the germline V gene, CDR1 is SGHRS and CDR2 is YFSETQ. V lost 0 bases, J lost 5 bases, and 17 bases lay in between.

In regard to this clone: A read error may produce the germline difference seen at one junction end. The chain combines TRBV6-1 with TRBJ1-6; D ambiguous. The CDR3 sequence is 15 residues long. The germline gives CDR1 MNHNS, CDR2 SASEGT. The CDR3 loop reads CASRERTPPNSPLHF. As DNA, the CDR3 is TGTGCCAGCCGTGAACGGACTCCCCCAAATTCACCCCTCCACTTT.

The genes are TRBV5-6 and TRBJ2-1; 11 bases align to TRBD1. The germline V gene encodes CDR1 SGHDT and CDR2 YYEEEE. The length of the CDR3 is 16 residues. V lost 3 bases, J lost 5 bases, and 7 bases stayed unmatched. The CDR3 nucleotides read TGTGCCAGCAGCTGGACAGGGGGCGAGGGAAACAATGAGCAGTTCTTC. Translating gives CASSWTGGEGNNEQFF.

The V gene is TRBV7-2, the J gene TRBJ2-3, with a weak D call TRBD1 (6 bases). V dropped 1 base and J dropped 1 base, with 6 bases sitting between them. Germline CDR1 is SGHTA and CDR2 is FQGNSA. The CDR3 totals 14 residues. The CDR3 loop is CASSLDRGTDTQYF. The CDR3 DNA is TGTGCCAGCAGCTTAGACAGGGGCACAGATACGCAGTATTTT.

This clone is a singleton in its sample. The chain carries TRBV21-1 and TRBJ2-5; no check of the table's D call, TRBD1, against the DNA was made. TRBV21-1 is noted as a pseudogene. The CDR3 consists of 12 residues. For the CDR3, the DNA is TGTGCCAGAAGACAGGGCCAAGAGACCCAGTACTTC. This sequence encodes CARRQGQETQYF.

This clone was counted a few times. This chain joins TRBV6-6 and TRBJ2-7; TRBD1 matches 8 bases. Germline CDR1 and CDR2: MNHNY and SVGAGI (reference sequence). The V segment lost 5 bases and the J segment 6 bases; nucleotides outside the gene matches: 9. This CDR3 comprises 14 residues. CDR3 coding DNA: TGTGCCAGCAGTCCGCGGACAGGGAGGATCGAGCAGTACTTC. This translates into CASSPRTGRIEQYF.

This chain links TRBV7-4 with TRBJ1-5, with 11 bases aligning to TRBD1. Trimming at V came to 5 bases and at J to 2 bases, leaving 5 bases not matched to a gene. Germline loops: CDR1 SGHVT, CDR2 SQSDAQ. This CDR3 spans 16 amino acids. CDR3 DNA: TGTGCCAGCAGCGGGAGGGGACAGGGGGGCAATCAGCCCCAGCATTTT. Translating it yields CASSGRGQGGNQPQHF.

This clone is a singleton in its sample. This chain links TRBV6-6 with TRBJ1-4, with 7 bases that match TRBD1. This CDR3 has 16 residues. Per the germline V gene, CDR1 is MNHNY and CDR2 is SVGAGI (reference sequence). V lost 2 bases, J lost 11 bases, and 14 bases stayed unmatched. CDR3: CASSYTTGFVSDKLFF. For the CDR3, the DNA is TGTGCCAGCAGTTACACGACAGGGTTTGTTTCTGACAAACTGTTTTTT.

The CDR3 bases are TGTGCCAGCAGCCCCCGAGGCGGGGTGGGCTACACCTTC. Its translation is CASSPRGGVGYTF. The rearrangement uses TRBV9 and TRBJ1-2; the D is unclear. With 4 bases removed from V and 8 bases from J, the gap between germline ends came to 15 bases. The CDR3 loop spans 13 amino acids. Germline-derived CDR1 and CDR2 are SGDLS and YYNGEE. The full variable domain, completed using reference TRBV9 and TRBJ1-2, is DSGVTQTPKHLITATGQRVTLRCSPRSGDLSVYWYQQSLDQGLQFLIQYYNGEERAKGNILERFSAQQFPDLHSELNLSSLELGDSALYFCASSPRGGVGYTFGSGTRLTVV.

The table lists this clone with a count of one. V usage is TRBV19 and J usage is TRBJ1-2, with D possibly being TRBD1 (6 bases). Germline V CDR1 and CDR2: LNHDA, SQIVND (reference sequence). The ends were cut back, 9 bases at V and 5 bases at J, with 19 bases in the middle. The CDR3 runs to 14 residues. The CDR3 region is CASLPGASLYGYTF. The CDR3, as DNA: TGTGCCAGCCTACCAGGGGCATCGCTTTATGGCTACACCTTC.

The chain employs TRBV5-8 and TRBJ2-3; TRBD2 matches at 7 bases. CDR1 is SGHTS and CDR2 is YDEGEE in the germline V gene. The junction had 15 bases not matched to a gene; V was cut back by 3 bases and J by 2 bases. This CDR3 is built from 18 residues. The CDR3 protein is CASSSGGGSGIFTDTQYF. CDR3 coding DNA: TGTGCCAGCAGCTCTGGAGGCGGGAGCGGGATTTTCACAGATACGCAGTATTTT.

In this sample, this clone turned up once. The rearrangement joins TRBV5-1 to TRBJ2-7, with TRBD1 matching 7 bases. From germline, CDR1 is SGHRS and CDR2 YFSETQ. Trimming removed 1 base from V and 5 bases from J; junction bases left unmatched: 9. The CDR3 extends over 15 amino acids. The CDR3 DNA follows: TGCGCCAGCAGCTTGCCCGACAGGGTGGCTGACGAGCAGTACTTC. It encodes CASSLPDRVADEQYF. The variable domain in full, completed from reference TRBV5-1 and TRBJ2-7, reads KAGVTQTPRYLIKTRGQQVTLSCSPISGHRSVSWYQQTPGQGLQFLFEYFSETQRNKGNFPGRFSGRQFSNSRSEMNVSTLELGDSALYLCASSLPDRVADEQYFGPGTRLTVT.

The chain has TRBV5-3 and TRBJ2-2, with TRBD2 matching over 9 bases. TRBV5-3 is an ORF, with its function uncertain. V was clipped by 3 bases and J by 1 base; unmatched bases: 4. The CDR3 has 16 amino acids. DNA for the CDR3: TGTGCCAGAAGCTCACTGACTAGCGGGAACACCGGGGAGCTGTTTTTT. Encoded protein: CARSSLTSGNTGELFF.

J is TRBJ2-1 and V is TRBV25-1; D unresolved. The CDR3 runs 13 residues. Germline values: CDR1 MGHDK, CDR2 SYGVNS. V was trimmed by 4 bases and J by 8 bases, leaving 12 bases between them. The CDR3 DNA reads as TGTGCCAGCAGTGGGTCATGGCCGCATGAGCAGTTCTTC. It encodes CASSGSWPHEQFF. Using reference TRBV25-1 and TRBJ2-1 for the parts outside the CDR3, the full variable domain is EADIYQTPRYLVIGTGKKITLECSQTMGHDKMYWYQQDPGMELHLIHYSYGVNSTEKGDLSSESTVSRIRTEHFPLTLESARPSHTSQYLCASSGSWPHEQFFGPGTRLTVL.